This TCR beta chain comes out of a study of early T cells in non-severe SARS-CoV-2 infection. The overall study: Sequencing targeted bulk RNA from unsorted whole blood, leaving chains unpaired.

Unique molecular identifiers were affixed to single, distinct cDNA molecules. TCRdb called the 5' RACE reads again in MiXCR, with one record for every CDR3 protein. The table includes 75,000 to 80,000 distinct CDR3 sequences, roughly 10% detected once. Comment on this clonotype: Its antigen is not identified.

The CDR3 runs to 16 residues. Germline V lookup: CDR1 MDHEN, CDR2 SYDVKM. The V end was cut by 6 bases, the J end by 0 bases, with 18 bases between. Study outcomes and limitations: VDJdb matches were skewed toward anti-spike CD8 T cell responses.

Specimen: whole blood, collected at baseline. This chain links TRBV28 with TRBJ2-7, with D perhaps being TRBD1 or TRBD2 (5 bases each). The receptor comes from an adult who was a healthcare worker with PCR-confirmed SARS-CoV-2 infection or an uninfected control (not recorded which). The chain's CDR3 is CASRSLGTASSYEQYF. DNA of the CDR3: TGTGCCAGCAGGAGCCTAGGGACGGCCAGCTCCTACGAGCAGTACTTC.